This TCR beta chain derives from a study of T cells in pancreatic ductal adenocarcinoma. The assay was immunoSEQ multiplex PCR, and TCRdb's table has in-frame clones only and misses some. The repertoire holds 85,000 to 120,000 clones, with nearly 95% as singletons. The V end was cut by 6 bases, the J end by 4 bases, with 10 bases between. This CDR3 contains 12 residues. CDR1 is MDHEN, CDR2 SYDVKM, per germline. Surgery without prior neoadjuvant therapy was the treatment of the selected pancreatic ductal adenocarcinoma patients. Sequenced: PBMCs. This TCR derives from a human donor with pancreatic ductal adenocarcinoma. The chain links TRBV28 to TRBJ2-7; D gene unclear. This chain's CDR3 is CASRSLTYEQYF. The CDR3 DNA sequence: TGTGCCAGCAGGTCCCTCACTTACGAGCAGTACTTC. The complete variable domain, with remaining parts taken from reference TRBV28 and TRBJ2-7, reads DVKVTQSSRYLVKRTGEKVFLECVQDMDHENMFWYRQDPGLGLRLIYFSYDVKMKEKGDIPEGYSVSREKKERFSLILESASTNQTSMYLCASRSLTYEQYFGPGTRLTVT.